Presented here are 24 T cell receptor beta chains from one specimen sequenced in a study of T-cell reconstitution after alpha-beta-depleted transplantation in children. Unique molecular identifiers featured in how the TCRbeta library was prepared. TCRdb reprocessed the PCR reads with MiXCR, giving one entry per CDR3 protein. Of 750,000 to 950,000 distinct CDR3 sequences listed, 16% are singletons. The source was PBMCs, mostly from graft donor cells, collected 360 days after TCRalphabeta/CD19-depleted stem cell transplant. Every receptor here comes from a male patient between 5 and 17 years old who had a stem cell transplant for acute lymphoblastic leukemia, so the T cells may come from the graft donor.

Many counts were recorded for this clonotype. This chain uses TRBV29-1 with TRBJ1-1, with TRBD1 as a possible D gene (5 bases). From germline, CDR1 is SQVTM and CDR2 ANQGSEA. CDR3 length equals 13 residues. Trimming removed 7 bases at V and 1 base at J, with 13 bases between. CDR3 nucleotides: TGCAGCGCTTGGCGGGACTCGAACACTGAAGCTTTCTTT. It encodes CSAWRDSNTEAFF.

This clonotype has a handful of counts. The chain recombines TRBV29-1 with TRBJ2-3; no clear D gene. Trimming shortened V by 4 bases and J by 0 bases, and 20 bases separated the two germline ends. CDR1 SQVTM and CDR2 ANQGSEA come from the germline V gene. The CDR3 contains 17 residues. The CDR3 coding sequence is TGCAGCGTTGTCCTTATATATAAGTGGCCTAGCACAGATACGCAGTATTTT. Translated, it gives CSVVLIYKWPSTDTQYF.

The V gene is TRBV13, the J gene TRBJ1-2, with D perhaps TRBD1 (5 bases). The CDR3 has 14 residues. The V gene lost 2 bases and the J gene lost 7 bases, with 14 bases spanning the gap. Per the germline V gene, CDR1 is PRHDT and CDR2 is FYEKMQ (reference sequence). CDR3 DNA sequence: TGTGCCAGCAGCTTAAGGTGGAGGGGACCTGGCTACACCTTC. Its translation: CASSLRWRGPGYTF.

The chain recombines TRBV28 with TRBJ2-3; unclear D gene. Germline V CDR1 and CDR2: MDHEN, SYDVKM. The CDR3 sequence is 11 residues long. V lost 4 bases and J 7 bases, leaving 6 bases between the germline ends. In DNA, the CDR3 is TGTGCCAGCAGTTGGTACCATACGCAGTATTTT. The encoded protein is CASSWYHTQYF.

The chain is built from TRBV12-3 or TRBV12-4 and TRBJ2-5, with D unclear. The CDR3 extends over 16 amino acids. The V end lost 6 bases, the J end lost 3 bases, and 20 bases lay between the germline ends. For the CDR3, the DNA is TGTGCCAGCAGCCCTCCGTCTCGCCCGGTGGAAGAGACCCAGTACTTC. Translated, it gives CASSPPSRPVEETQYF.

In its sample, this clonotype was seen many times. The chain employs TRBV7-9 and TRBJ2-5; tentative D call: TRBD1 (5 bases). The CDR3 is 15 residues long. The V and J ends lost 4 bases and 3 bases respectively, with 15 bases between them. Germline CDR1 is SEHNR and CDR2 is FQNEAQ (reference sequence). CDR3 sequence: CASSSIVGPKETQYF. The CDR3 region has the DNA TGTGCCAGCAGCTCTATCGTGGGGCCAAAAGAGACCCAGTACTTC. The entire variable domain, with the rest obtained from reference TRBV7-9 and TRBJ2-5, is as follows: DTGVSQNPRHKITKRGQNVTFRCDPISEHNRLYWYRQTLGQGPEFLTYFQNEAQLEKSRLLSDRFSAERPKGSFSTLEIQRTEQGDSAMYLCASSSIVGPKETQYFGPGTRLLVL.

This clonotype came up a few times. The V call is TRBV6-2 or TRBV6-3, the J call TRBJ2-7; D is uncertain. This CDR3 region has 14 residues. V was trimmed by 7 bases and J by 0 bases, leaving 13 bases between them. Germline CDR1 MNHEY, CDR2 SVGEGT. The DNA of the CDR3 is TGTGCCAGCACCTACTGGCCCAGCTCCTACGAGCAGTACTTC. Protein: CASTYWPSSYEQYF.

V is TRBV20-1 and J is TRBJ2-7; 8 bases align to TRBD2. V was clipped by 3 bases and J by 2 bases; unmatched bases: 18. Germline V gives CDR1 DFQATT, CDR2 SNEGSKA (reference sequence). The CDR3 length is 18 residues. CDR3 sequence: CSASGLANSRTGTYEQYF. Here the CDR3 DNA reads TGCAGTGCTAGCGGACTAGCTAATTCACGAACCGGTACCTACGAGCAGTACTTC.

This clonotype has more than one count but fewer than ten. This chain joins TRBV20-1 and TRBJ2-3; 8 bases agree with TRBD2. The CDR3 is 14 amino acids. CDR1 is DFQATT, CDR2 SNEGSKA, per germline (reference sequence). Losses at the gene ends were 3 bases for V and 5 bases for J; bases not matched to a gene: 7. The CDR3 protein is CSARVGAGVDTQYF. As DNA, the CDR3 is TGCAGTGCTAGGGTGGGAGCGGGAGTAGATACGCAGTATTTT.

The rearrangement joins TRBV6-1 to TRBJ2-1, with 12 bases fitting TRBD2. The CDR3 contains 18 residues. J was trimmed by 0 bases and V by 5 bases; bases with no gene match: 8. The germline V gene encodes CDR1 MNHNS and CDR2 SASEGT. As DNA, the CDR3 is TGTGCCAGCAGTCTATCTAGCGGGAGGGCCTTCTCCTACAATGAGCAGTTCTTC. This gives the protein CASSLSSGRAFSYNEQFF.

This clonotype came up a few times. V gene TRBV5-1 combines with J gene TRBJ2-5; D might be TRBD1 (6 bases). With 4 bases removed from V and 4 bases from J, the gap between germline ends came to 11 bases. Germline assignment: CDR1 SGHRS and CDR2 YFSETQ. This CDR3 spans 13 amino acids. This chain's CDR3 is CASSPGGIETQYF. In nucleotides, the CDR3 is TGCGCCAGCAGCCCTGGGGGCATAGAGACCCAGTACTTC.

This clonotype was recorded a few times. The chain carries TRBV5-1 and TRBJ2-2, with a tentative D call TRBD2 (6 bases). The germline V gene has CDR1 SGHRS and CDR2 YFSETQ. The CDR3 runs 14 residues. The V and J ends lost 0 bases and 6 bases respectively, with 9 bases between them. CDR3: CASSLAAGPGELFF. As DNA, the CDR3 is TGCGCCAGCAGCTTGGCCGCGGGGCCCGGGGAGCTGTTTTTT.

This clonotype was seen a handful of times. The J gene is TRBJ2-3, the V gene TRBV7-6; D not certain. The germline gives CDR1 SGHVS, CDR2 FNYEAQ. The CDR3 totals 13 residues. V lost 2 bases and J lost 6, with 9 bases in between. CDR3 in amino acids: CASSLQAWDTQYF. The CDR3 DNA follows: TGTGCCAGCAGCTTACAGGCCTGGGATACGCAGTATTTT.

This clonotype showed up many times. The gene calls are TRBV9 and TRBJ2-3; no clear D. The CDR3 runs 16 residues. Between the trimmed V and J ends, which lost 0 bases and 1 base, there was a span of 12 bases. Germline V gives CDR1 SGDLS, CDR2 YYNGEE. CDR3 region: CASSVGGQMGTDTQYF. CDR3 coding DNA: TGTGCCAGCAGCGTAGGTGGGCAGATGGGCACAGATACGCAGTATTTT.

The chain carries TRBV7-3 and TRBJ2-1; 7 positions agree with TRBD2. Germline V gives CDR1 SGHTA, CDR2 FQGTGA. V was clipped by 9 bases and J by 5 bases; unmatched bases: 7. The CDR3 loop spans 13 amino acids. Here the CDR3 reads CASTIAGNNEQFF. DNA of the CDR3: TGTGCCAGTACTATAGCGGGCAACAATGAGCAGTTCTTC.

This clonotype was counted at least ten times. The V gene is TRBV5-1, the J gene TRBJ2-2, with no clear D. The CDR3 runs 11 residues. V gave up 3 bases and J gave up 5 bases, with 2 bases separating them. Germline CDR1 SGHRS, CDR2 YFSETQ. The CDR3 DNA reads as TGCGCCAGCAGCTGGACCGGGGAGCTGTTTTTT. Protein: CASSWTGELFF.

The rearrangement uses TRBV5-1 and TRBJ2-1; 9 bases align to TRBD2. CDR3 size: 15 residues. J was trimmed by 4 bases and V by 3 bases; bases with no gene match: 5. CDR1 and CDR2 (germline): SGHRS, YFSETQ. The CDR3 protein is CASSWTSAGYNEQFF. CDR3 coding DNA: TGCGCCAGCAGCTGGACTAGCGCGGGTTACAATGAGCAGTTCTTC.

The rearrangement links TRBV20-1 to TRBJ2-2, with D tentatively TRBD1 (5 bases). CDR3 length: 14 amino acids. Trimming took off 3 bases at V and 4 bases at J, with 12 bases between the two ends. Germline lookup yields CDR1 DFQATT and CDR2 SNEGSKA (reference sequence). The CDR3 spells CSASSQDPTGELFF. CDR3 bases: TGCAGTGCTAGCTCACAGGACCCCACCGGGGAGCTGTTTTTT.

J is TRBJ2-3 and V is TRBV11-1, with D tentatively TRBD1 (7 bases). Germline-derived CDR1 and CDR2 are SGHAT and FQDESV (reference sequence). Trimming stripped 5 bases from V and 0 bases from J, with 21 bases between. CDR3 length equals 18 residues. CDR3 DNA: TGTGCCAGCAGCCCCACGCGCGGGACAGTATCTAGCACAGATACGCAGTATTTT. It specifies CASSPTRGTVSSTDTQYF.

This clonotype was counted between two and nine times. The chain is built from TRBV28 and TRBJ2-7, with 14 positions matching TRBD2. V was clipped by 5 bases and J by 2 bases; unmatched bases: 5. CDR3 length: 16 amino acids. The germline V gene has CDR1 MDHEN and CDR2 SYDVKM. For the CDR3, the DNA is TGTGCCAGCAGTCCCTCGACTAGCGGGAGGGCCTACGAGCAGTACTTC. Encoded protein: CASSPSTSGRAYEQYF.

This clonotype was seen repeatedly, ten times or more. The J gene is TRBJ2-1, the V gene TRBV7-2, with 9 bases that match TRBD2. CDR3 length: 16 amino acids. Unmatched junction bases numbered 9, after V lost 6 bases and J lost 3 bases. Germline lookup yields CDR1 SGHTA and CDR2 FQGNSA. The CDR3 coding sequence is TGTGCCAGCAGACCTGGGACTAGCAAAAACTACAATGAGCAGTTCTTC. Amino acid sequence: CASRPGTSKNYNEQFF.

This clonotype has more than one count but fewer than ten. V is TRBV6-2 or TRBV6-3 and J is TRBJ1-5; D gene ambiguous. The V gene's germline CDR1 is MNHEY and CDR2 SVGEGT. The V end lost 5 bases, the J end lost 4 bases, and 12 bases lay between the germline ends. The CDR3 length is 14 residues. The CDR3 DNA reads TGTGCCAGCAGTGATCTGCGGACTAATCAGCCCCAGCATTTT. Translation: CASSDLRTNQPQHF.

This clonotype was observed a handful of times. The chain couples TRBV6-2 or TRBV6-3 to TRBJ2-7; no firm D call. The CDR3 length is 14 residues. CDR1 MNHEY and CDR2 SVGEGT come from the germline V gene. Trimming cost V 0 bases and J 2 bases, with 8 bases left between them. Here the CDR3 DNA reads TGTGCCAGCAGTTACTCGAGCCCAGCCTACGAGCAGTACTTC. Translated, it gives CASSYSSPAYEQYF.

The V gene is TRBV4-2, the J gene TRBJ1-6, with TRBD1 as a possible D gene (5 bases). The CDR3 contains 14 residues. The ends were cut back, 4 bases at V and 6 bases at J, with 10 bases in the middle. Germline lookup yields CDR1 LGHNA and CDR2 YNFKEQ. The CDR3 loop is CASSPGLTNSPLHF. CDR3 nucleotides: TGTGCCAGCAGCCCGGGACTGACTAATTCACCCCTCCACTTT.